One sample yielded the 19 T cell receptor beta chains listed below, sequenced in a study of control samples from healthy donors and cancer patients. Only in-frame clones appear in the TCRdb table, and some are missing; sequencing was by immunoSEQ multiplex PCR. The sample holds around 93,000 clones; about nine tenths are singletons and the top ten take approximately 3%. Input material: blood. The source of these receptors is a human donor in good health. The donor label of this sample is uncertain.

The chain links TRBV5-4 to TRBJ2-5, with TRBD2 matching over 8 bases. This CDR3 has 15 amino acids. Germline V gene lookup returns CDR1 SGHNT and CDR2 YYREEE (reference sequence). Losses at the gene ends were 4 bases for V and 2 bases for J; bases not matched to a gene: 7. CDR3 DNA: TGTGCCAGCAGCCCCTATGCGGGGGGTCAAGAGACCCAGTACTTC. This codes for CASSPYAGGQETQYF.

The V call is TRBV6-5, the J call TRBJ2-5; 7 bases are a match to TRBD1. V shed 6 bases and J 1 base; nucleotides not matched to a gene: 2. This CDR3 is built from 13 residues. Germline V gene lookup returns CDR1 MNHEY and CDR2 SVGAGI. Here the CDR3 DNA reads TGTGCCAGCAGAAGGACAGGCCAAGAGACCCAGTACTTC. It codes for CASRRTGQETQYF.

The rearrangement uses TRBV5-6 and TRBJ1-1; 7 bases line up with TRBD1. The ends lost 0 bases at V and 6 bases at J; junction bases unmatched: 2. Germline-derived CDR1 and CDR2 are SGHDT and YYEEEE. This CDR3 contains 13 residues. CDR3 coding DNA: TGTGCCAGCAGCTTGGACAGGGGAGCTGAAGCTTTCTTT. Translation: CASSLDRGAEAFF.

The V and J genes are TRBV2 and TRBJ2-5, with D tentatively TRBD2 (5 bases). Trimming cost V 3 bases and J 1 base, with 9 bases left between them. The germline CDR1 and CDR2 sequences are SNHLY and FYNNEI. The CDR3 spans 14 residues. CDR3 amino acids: CASSDRRAQETQYF. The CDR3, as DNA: TGTGCCAGCAGTGATCGGCGGGCCCAAGAGACCCAGTACTTC.

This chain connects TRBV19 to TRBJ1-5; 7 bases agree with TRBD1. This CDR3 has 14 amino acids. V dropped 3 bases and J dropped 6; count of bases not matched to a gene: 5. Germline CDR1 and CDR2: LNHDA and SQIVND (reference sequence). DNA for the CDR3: TGTGCCAGTAGTATGAGGGGGCAGGGTCAGCCCCAGCATTTT. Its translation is CASSMRGQGQPQHF.

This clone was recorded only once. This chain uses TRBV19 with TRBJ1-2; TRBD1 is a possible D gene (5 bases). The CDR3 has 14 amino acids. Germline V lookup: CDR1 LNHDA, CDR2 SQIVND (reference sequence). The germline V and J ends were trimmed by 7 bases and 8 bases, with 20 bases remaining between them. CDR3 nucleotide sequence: TGTGCCAGTACCCAACCCGGGGACTCCGGGGGCTACACCTTC. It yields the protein CASTQPGDSGGYTF.

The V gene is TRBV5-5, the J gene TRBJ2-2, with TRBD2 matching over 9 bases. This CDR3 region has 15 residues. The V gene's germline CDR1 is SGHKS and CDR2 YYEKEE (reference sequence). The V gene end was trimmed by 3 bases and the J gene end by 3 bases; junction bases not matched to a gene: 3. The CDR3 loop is CASSSGLAHTGELFF. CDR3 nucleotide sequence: TGTGCCAGCAGCTCTGGACTAGCGCACACCGGGGAGCTGTTTTTT.

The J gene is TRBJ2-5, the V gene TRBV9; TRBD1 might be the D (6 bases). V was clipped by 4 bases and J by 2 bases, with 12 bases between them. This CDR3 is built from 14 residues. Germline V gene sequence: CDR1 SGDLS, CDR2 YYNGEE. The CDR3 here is CASSSRGGQETQYF. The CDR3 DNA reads TGTGCCAGCAGCTCCCGAGGGGGACAAGAGACCCAGTACTTC.

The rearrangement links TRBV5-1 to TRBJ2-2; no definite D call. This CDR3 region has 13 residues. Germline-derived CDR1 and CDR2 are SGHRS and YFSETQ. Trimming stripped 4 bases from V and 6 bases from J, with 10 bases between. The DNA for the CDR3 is TGCGCCAGCAGCCTTGGTCTGGCCGGGGAGCTGTTTTTT. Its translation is CASSLGLAGELFF.

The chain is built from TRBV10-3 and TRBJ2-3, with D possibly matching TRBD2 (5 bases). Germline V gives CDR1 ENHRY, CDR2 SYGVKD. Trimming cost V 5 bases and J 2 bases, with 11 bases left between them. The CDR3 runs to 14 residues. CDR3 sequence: CAISRTRNTDTQYF. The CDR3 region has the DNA TGTGCCATCAGTCGGACTCGAAACACAGATACGCAGTATTTT.

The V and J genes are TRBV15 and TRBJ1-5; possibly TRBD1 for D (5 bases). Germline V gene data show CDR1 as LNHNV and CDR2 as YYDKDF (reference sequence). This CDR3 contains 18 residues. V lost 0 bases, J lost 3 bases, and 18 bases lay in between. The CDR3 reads CATSREAGLLKINQPQHF. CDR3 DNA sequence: TGTGCCACCAGCAGAGAAGCAGGGCTCTTAAAAATCAATCAGCCCCAGCATTTT.

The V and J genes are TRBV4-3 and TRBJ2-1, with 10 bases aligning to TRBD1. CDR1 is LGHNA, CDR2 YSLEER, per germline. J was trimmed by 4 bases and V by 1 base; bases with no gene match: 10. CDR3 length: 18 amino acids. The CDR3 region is CASSQVPGTGERYNEQFF. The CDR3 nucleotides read TGCGCCAGCAGCCAAGTGCCAGGGACAGGGGAGAGGTACAATGAGCAGTTCTTC.

CDR3 nucleotides: TGTGCCAGCAGCAAAGGACCTACCAATCAGCCCCAGCATTTT. Protein: CASSKGPTNQPQHF. The chain uses TRBV11-2 and TRBJ1-5; D gene ambiguous. Germline CDR1 reads SGHAT; CDR2 reads FQNNGV. The V gene lost 5 bases and the J gene lost 3 bases, with 11 bases spanning the gap. CDR3 size: 14 residues.

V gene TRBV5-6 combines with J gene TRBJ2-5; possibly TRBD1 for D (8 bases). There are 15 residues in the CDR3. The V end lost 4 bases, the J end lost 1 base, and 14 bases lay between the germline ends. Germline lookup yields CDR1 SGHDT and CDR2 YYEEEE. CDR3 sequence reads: CASSLGGTGQETQYF. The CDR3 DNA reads TGTGCCAGCAGCCTGGGGGGGACAGGCCAAGAGACCCAGTACTTC.

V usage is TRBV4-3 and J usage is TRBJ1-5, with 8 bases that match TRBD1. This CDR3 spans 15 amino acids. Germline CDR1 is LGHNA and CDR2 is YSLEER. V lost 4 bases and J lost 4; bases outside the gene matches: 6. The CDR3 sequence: CASSPGTGKNQPQHF. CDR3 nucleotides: TGCGCCAGCAGCCCTGGGACAGGCAAAAATCAGCCCCAGCATTTT.

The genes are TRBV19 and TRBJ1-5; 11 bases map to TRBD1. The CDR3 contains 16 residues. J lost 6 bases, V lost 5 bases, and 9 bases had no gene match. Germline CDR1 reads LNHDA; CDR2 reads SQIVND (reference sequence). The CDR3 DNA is TGTGCCAGTAGTTTCCCCGGACAGGGGGCTGGTCAGCCCCAGCATTTT. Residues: CASSFPGQGAGQPQHF.

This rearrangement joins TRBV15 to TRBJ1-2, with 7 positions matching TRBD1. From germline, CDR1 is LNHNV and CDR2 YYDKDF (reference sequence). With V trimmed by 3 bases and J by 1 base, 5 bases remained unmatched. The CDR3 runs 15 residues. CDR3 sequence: CATSRGTDINYGYTF. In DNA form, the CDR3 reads TGTGCCACCAGCAGGGGGACAGATATTAACTATGGCTACACCTTC.

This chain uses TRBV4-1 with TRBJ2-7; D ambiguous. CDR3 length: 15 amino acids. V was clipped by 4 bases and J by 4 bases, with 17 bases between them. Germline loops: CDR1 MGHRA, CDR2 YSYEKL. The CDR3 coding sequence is TGCGCCAGCAGCCCCTTTGGGGAATCCACTTACGAGCAGTACTTC. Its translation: CASSPFGESTYEQYF.

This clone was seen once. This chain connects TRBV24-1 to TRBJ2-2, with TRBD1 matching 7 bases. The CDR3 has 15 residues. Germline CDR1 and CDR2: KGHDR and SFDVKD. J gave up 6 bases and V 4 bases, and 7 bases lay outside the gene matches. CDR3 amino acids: CATSEQGRGAGELFF. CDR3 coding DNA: TGTGCCACCAGTGAACAGGGGAGAGGCGCCGGGGAGCTGTTTTTT.